This T cell receptor (beta chain) was documented in a study of control samples from healthy donors and cancer patients. CDR1 is ENHRY, CDR2 SYGVKD, per germline. CDR3 length equals 15 residues. Trimming removed 4 bases from V and 4 bases from J, with 14 bases in between. The table came from immunoSEQ multiplex PCR; TCRdb's copy has only in-frame clones and leaves some out. This sample has 150,000 to 200,000 clones; more than 85% occur once, and the top ten carry roughly 0.7%. The chain links TRBV10-3 to TRBJ2-1, with D perhaps matching TRBD1 or TRBD2 (5 bases each). The TCR originated in a woman aged 30 to 39 in good health. The sample was blood. The CDR3: CAISAHGARYNEQFF. The CDR3 DNA reads TGTGCCATCAGTGCCCACGGGGCCAGGTACAATGAGCAGTTCTTC.